This T cell receptor (beta chain) was obtained from a study of blood T cells in healthy people across ages. The study's findings and limits: Significant beta diversity loss was already apparent by age roughly 38, declining roughly linearly.

With a J-beta primer mix and a sample-barcoded 5' primer, a second PCR ran about 7 to 12 cycles. TCRdb called the 5' RACE reads again in MiXCR, with one record for every CDR3 protein. The sample holds 1,500,000 or so distinct CDR3 sequences, roughly 59% seen once. This clonotype was seen at least ten times. Its antigen is not identified. Donor samples were obtained from healthy Caucasian individuals from Russia, aged about 6 to 100. The germline V gene has CDR1 SGHAT and CDR2 FQNNGV. V shed 1 base, J shed 3 bases, and the junction held 12 bases outside the gene matches. The CDR3 contains 17 residues. V is TRBV11-2 and J is TRBJ2-7, with 7 bases matching TRBD2. Sequenced material: blood. The clonotype comes from a man aged 18 to 29 in good health. This chain's CDR3 is CASSLGGGASGVYEQYF. The DNA for the CDR3 is TGTGCCAGCAGCTTAGGAGGCGGCGCTAGCGGAGTCTACGAGCAGTACTTC.